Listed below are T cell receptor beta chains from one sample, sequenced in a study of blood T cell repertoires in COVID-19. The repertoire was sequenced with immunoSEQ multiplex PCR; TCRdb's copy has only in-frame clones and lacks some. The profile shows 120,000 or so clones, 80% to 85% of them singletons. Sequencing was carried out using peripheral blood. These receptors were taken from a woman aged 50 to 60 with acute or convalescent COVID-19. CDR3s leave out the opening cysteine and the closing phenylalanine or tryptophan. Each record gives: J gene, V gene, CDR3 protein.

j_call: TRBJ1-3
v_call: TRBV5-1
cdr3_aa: ASSDTTGPGNTIY

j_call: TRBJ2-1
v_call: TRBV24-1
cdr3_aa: ATSDPGASEYNEQF

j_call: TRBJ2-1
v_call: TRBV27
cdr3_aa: ASSLRRTVNEQF

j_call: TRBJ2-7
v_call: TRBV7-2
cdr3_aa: ASRFHAGTGPYEQY

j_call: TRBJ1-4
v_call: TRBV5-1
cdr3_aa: ASSLGGTNEKLF

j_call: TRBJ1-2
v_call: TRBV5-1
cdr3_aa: ASSGDSNYGYT

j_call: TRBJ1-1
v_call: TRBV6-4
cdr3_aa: ASIDGPNTEAF

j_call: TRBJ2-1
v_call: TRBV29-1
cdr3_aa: SVEGGRGVDEQF

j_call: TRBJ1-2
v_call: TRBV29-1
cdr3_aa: SVEDTRGGYT

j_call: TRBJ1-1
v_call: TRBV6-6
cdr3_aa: ASSYGDGNTEAF

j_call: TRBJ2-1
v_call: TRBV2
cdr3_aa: ASSRTSGGSPYNEQF

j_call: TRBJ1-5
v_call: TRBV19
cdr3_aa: ASSMVGGNQPQH

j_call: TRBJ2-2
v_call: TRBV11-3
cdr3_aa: ASSLDRTSDGELF

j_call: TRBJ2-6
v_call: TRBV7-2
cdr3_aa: ASSLARGQGPGANVLT

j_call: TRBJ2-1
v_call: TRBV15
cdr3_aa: ATSRDLAGSSYNEQF

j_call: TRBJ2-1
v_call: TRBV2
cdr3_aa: ASTAGSYNEQF